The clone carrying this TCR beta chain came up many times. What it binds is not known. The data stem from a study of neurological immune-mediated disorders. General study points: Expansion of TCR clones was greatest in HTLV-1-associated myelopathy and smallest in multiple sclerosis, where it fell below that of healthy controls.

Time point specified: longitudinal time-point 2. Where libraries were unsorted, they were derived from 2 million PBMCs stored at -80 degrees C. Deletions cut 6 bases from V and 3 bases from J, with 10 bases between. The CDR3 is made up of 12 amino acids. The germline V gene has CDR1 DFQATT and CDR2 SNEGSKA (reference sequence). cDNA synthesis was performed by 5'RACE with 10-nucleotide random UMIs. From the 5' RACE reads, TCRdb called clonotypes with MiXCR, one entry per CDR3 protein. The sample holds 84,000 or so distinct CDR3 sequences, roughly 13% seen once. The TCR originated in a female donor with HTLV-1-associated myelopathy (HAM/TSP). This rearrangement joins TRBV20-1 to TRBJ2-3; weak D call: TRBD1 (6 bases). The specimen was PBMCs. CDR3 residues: CSAETGTDTQYF. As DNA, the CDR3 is TGCAGTGCCGAAACAGGGACAGATACGCAGTATTTT.